Reported below is one T cell receptor (beta chain). The germline V gene encodes CDR1 MNHEY and CDR2 SMNVEV (reference sequence). The V end lost 4 bases, the J end lost 8 bases, and 14 bases lay between the germline ends. CDR3 length: 14 amino acids. The record originates from a study of blood T cell repertoires in COVID-19. In the study overall: T cells, B-cell-depleted T cells, or PBMCs supplied cDNA or gDNA.

Profiled with immunoSEQ multiplex PCR; TCRdb holds only in-frame clones, not every one. The table lists fewer than 30,000 clones, roughly 80% of them singletons. The sample was peripheral blood. The chain combines TRBV27 with TRBJ2-2; D may be TRBD1 (5 bases). The receptor was isolated from a middle-aged man with active or convalescent COVID-19. Here the CDR3 reads CASSSWTREGELFF. In nucleotides, the CDR3 is TGTGCCAGCAGTTCCTGGACCAGGGAAGGGGAGCTGTTTTTT.